This TCR beta chain was sequenced in a study of T cells in Graves' hyperthyroidism and ophthalmopathy (dated 2019 in TCRdb). Regarding the study in general: Peripheral blood was sampled at the time of initial diagnosis, prior to any treatment. The 75 to 100 discovery patients were randomly divided into training and test sets at a 7:3 ratio. The study also compared thyroid tissue and blood T-cell repertoires from several Graves' hyperthyroidism patients. The paper describes TCR Vbeta CDR3 sequencing of 120 to 150 peripheral blood samples, made up of some 42 ophthalmopathy patients, some 80 hyperthyroidism patients and about 17 progressor patients. An independent validation cohort of about 19 hyperthyroidism patients and about 15 patients who later progressed to ophthalmopathy tested prospective prediction of ophthalmopathy. To identify distinguishing TCR V-J signatures, a discovery cohort of around 100 patients was used, comprising 43 with Graves' ophthalmopathy and roughly 60 with stable Graves' hyperthyroidism. After blood sampling, hyperthyroidism patients were treated with methimazole at a starting dose of 30 mg daily, and ophthalmopathy patients were treated with high-dose intravenous methylprednisolone.

The CDR3 covers 18 residues, taking in both the cysteine and the phenylalanine. The read is trimmed to its CDR3 DNA, 54 bases read in frame from base 1. Sequences MNHEY (CDR1) and SVGEGT (CDR2) are obtained from the germline V gene. V is reduced by 7 bases and J by 0 bases, leaving a spacing of 19 bases between them. Moderately to severely active disease, a Clinical Activity Score of at least 3, a NOSPECS grade of at least 4, and a duration under 3 months were present in ophthalmopathy patients. Patients with uncontrolled infections, other autoimmune diseases, pregnancy or lactation were excluded. Diagnoses relied on clinical symptoms, serum thyroxine and TRAb, thyroid ultrasound and orbital computed tomography. PBMCs were separated from approximately 9.9 ml of fresh peripheral blood using Ficoll-Paque density gradient centrifugation. Trizol reagent was used to extract total RNA, and RNA quality was then checked on an Agilent 2100 Bioanalyzer.

In its sample, this clonotype was seen many times. Its specific antigen is unknown. The input lacks base qualities; no much larger clone sits a single base away. Results the study describes overall, beyond this receptor: Most expanded thyroid clonotypes (frequency above 0.001) were also detected in blood, suggesting blood repertoires may reflect thyroid immune responses. In validation, the model predicted progression to ophthalmopathy a median of 6.5 months before onset, with about 64% sensitivity and roughly 73% specificity. A 13 V-J signature model separated ophthalmopathy from stable hyperthyroidism, with roughly 88% sensitivity and roughly 81% specificity in cross-validation and 80%/75% in testing. No statistical method was used to set the sample size in advance, and investigators knew the group allocation.

Amplification of TCR beta CDR3 regions was carried out from RNA transcripts. The first round of RT-PCR for the TCR CDR3 was performed with the HTBI primer set and the Qiagen OneStep RT-PCR kit. Libraries were constructed in a second round of multiplex PCR, after which size selection and purification were carried out. Libraries were sequenced paired-end with 100 bp reads on an Illumina HiSeq2000. For the original study's pipeline: SOAPnuke was used to process the raw data, with reads discarded if the reads contained adapters or uncalled bases, had a mean Phred below 15, or lacked an exact constant-primer or identifier match. High-quality paired reads were merged using COPE v1.2.5, and each unique nucleotide sequence was defined as a clonotype. MiTCR v1.1 was used to align the clonotypes against IMGT TRBV, TRBD and TRBJ reference segments. The analysis included only V-J combinations with a frequency above 0.0001, which together covered roughly 99% of the repertoires. A TCS score was defined as the ratio of F50 (clonal expansion) to E x V (chaos), with BLOSUM62-based TCRdist applied between CDR3 peptides within each V-J. Welch's t-statistics and random forest reduced roughly 500 V-J features to around 14, which were used in a naive Bayes classifier (R e1071). TCRdb's own reprocessing of the public reads used fastp at Q25 and MiXCR and kept productive beta chains. Entries that share a CDR3 protein sequence are merged under the most common genes and DNA. These V and J calls rely on TCRdb rather than the paper's analysis. The sample table shows about 250,000 distinct CDR3 sequences, and around 25% are seen once. Roughly 40% of the sample rests with the top ten.

This TCR was sampled from a woman between 40 and 50 years old with Graves' ophthalmopathy. The chain couples TRBV6-2 or TRBV6-3 to TRBJ2-6; the D gene is possibly TRBD2, with 6 bases matching. Material: blood. Read as DNA, the sequence is TGTGCCAGCAAAAAATGGGGGGTTCGAAGCTCTGGGGCCAACGTCCTGACTTTC. It codes for CASKKWGVRSSGANVLTF.